Below are 2 T cell receptor beta chains sequenced from a single sample in a study of blood T cell repertoires in COVID-19. The data were produced by immunoSEQ multiplex PCR, yet TCRdb's version contains in-frame clones alone and is incomplete. The table lists some 300,000 clones, around 90% of them singletons. The sequencing sample was made of PBMCs or T cells enriched from blood (not recorded which). These receptors all come from a woman aged 60-70 years in a cohort exposed to, infected with or recovered from COVID-19 (not recorded which).

The chain employs TRBV7-2 and TRBJ1-1; D unclear. The CDR3 totals 12 residues. CDR1 SGHTA and CDR2 FQGNSA come from the germline V gene. Trimming left V 0 bases short and J 3 bases short, with 2 bases between. DNA for the CDR3: TGTGCCAGCAGCTTAGCCTACACTGAAGCTTTCTTT. Amino acids: CASSLAYTEAFF.

This sequence joins TRBV5-1 and TRBJ2-2; a weak D match, TRBD1 (5 bases). The CDR3 runs to 13 residues. Germline V lookup: CDR1 SGHRS, CDR2 YFSETQ. Between the trimmed V and J ends, which lost 4 bases and 6 bases, there was a span of 10 bases. CDR3 loop: CASSPSGPGELFF. CDR3 bases: TGCGCCAGCAGCCCCTCAGGGCCCGGGGAGCTGTTTTTT.